Following are 10 T cell receptor beta chains from one sample sequenced in a study of blood T cells in healthy people across ages (dated by TCRdb to the mid-2010s). Library preparation was by 5' RACE. The sequencing machine was an Illumina HiSeq 2500. A second PCR of roughly 7 to 11 cycles was performed with a sample-barcoded 5' primer and a J-beta primer mix. Starting from the raw public reads, TCRdb applied fastp trimming at Q25, assembled clones with MiXCR and retained in-frame beta chains. For every CDR3 protein sequence, its rows merge into one entry that carries the most common genes and DNA. This sample gives about 1 million distinct CDR3 sequences in total; less than 50% of them show up just once. 15% to 20% of the sample is taken by the ten largest. Material for sequencing was blood. These receptors were obtained from a woman aged 60-75 years in good health.

The V gene is TRBV6-5, the J gene TRBJ1-2; 9 bases are a match to TRBD1. Germline CDR1 is MNHEY and CDR2 is SVGAGI. With V trimmed by 6 bases and J by 7 bases, 6 bases remained unmatched. The CDR3 extends over 13 amino acids. CDR3 DNA sequence: TGTGCCAGCAGCCAACAGGGGGCTCCTGGCTACACCTTC. Translating it yields CASSQQGAPGYTF.

This sequence joins TRBV5-1 and TRBJ2-3; D is undetermined. This CDR3 has 16 residues. Trimming took off 4 bases at V and 0 bases at J, with 15 bases between the two ends. Germline lookup yields CDR1 SGHRS and CDR2 YFSETQ. CDR3 amino acids: CASSLRVIKSTDTQYF. In DNA form, the CDR3 reads TGCGCCAGCAGCCTTCGGGTGATTAAAAGCACAGATACGCAGTATTTT.

The V and J genes are TRBV2 and TRBJ2-1; 11 positions match TRBD2. The J call could be wrong; TRBJ2-7 is a better fit for the DNA end. Germline V gene sequence: CDR1 SNHLY, CDR2 FYNNEI. The CDR3 contains 16 residues. CDR3 in DNA: TGTGCCAGCAGTGAATGGCTAGCGGGAGGAAGCAATGAGCAGTACTTC. Translating it yields CASSEWLAGGSNEQYF.

The chain has TRBV11-1 and TRBJ2-1; 8 bases are shared with TRBD1. This CDR3 has 19 amino acids. Losses at the gene ends were 4 bases for V and 1 base for J; bases not matched to a gene: 15. Germline V gene data show CDR1 as SGHAT and CDR2 as FQDESV (reference sequence). This chain's CDR3 is CASSSSGTGRVLSYNEQFF. In DNA form, the CDR3 reads TGTGCCAGCAGCTCCTCAGGGACAGGTCGAGTCCTATCCTACAATGAGCAGTTCTTC.

The chain couples TRBV29-1 to TRBJ2-4, with TRBD1 as a possible D gene (7 bases). The DNA matches TRBJ2-7 better at its end, which makes the J call doubtful. Germline V lookup: CDR1 SQVTM, CDR2 ANQGSEA. The CDR3 has 17 residues. The CDR3 protein is CSVEELSGQGGFYEQYF. The CDR3 DNA sequence: TGCAGCGTTGAAGAGCTGTCTGGGCAGGGGGGTTTTTACGAGCAGTACTTC.

The V call is TRBV28, the J call TRBJ2-3; D possibly matches TRBD1 or TRBD2 (6 bases each). V was clipped by 6 bases and J by 6 bases, with 16 bases between them. Germline V lookup: CDR1 MDHEN, CDR2 SYDVKM. The CDR3 extends over 14 amino acids. Here the CDR3 reads CASRMAGTGDTQYF. Here the CDR3 DNA reads TGTGCCAGCAGGATGGCGGGAACAGGGGATACGCAGTATTTT.

V gene TRBV2 combines with J gene TRBJ1-5; no clear D. CDR1 and CDR2 (germline): SNHLY, FYNNEI. Trimming took 5 bases from V and 0 from J, leaving 8 bases between them. The CDR3 spans 14 residues. The CDR3 loop is CASSIDGSNQPQHF. The CDR3 DNA reads TGTGCCAGCAGTATCGACGGTAGCAATCAGCCCCAGCATTTT.

The V gene is TRBV5-5, the J gene TRBJ2-5; the match to TRBD2 covers 15 bases. The CDR3 spans 20 residues. Germline trimming cut 4 bases from V and 2 bases from J; bases unmatched to any gene: 15. From germline, CDR1 is SGHKS and CDR2 YYEKEE (reference sequence). The CDR3 is CASSGPSGTSGRTLQETQYF. The CDR3 DNA is TGTGCCAGCAGCGGGCCCTCCGGGACTAGCGGGAGGACCCTTCAAGAGACCCAGTACTTC.

This chain links TRBV7-9 with TRBJ2-3; no firm D call. Trimming pared 4 bases from V and 3 bases from J, leaving 8 bases between. CDR1 and CDR2 (germline): SEHNR, FQNEAQ (reference sequence). The CDR3 sequence is 13 residues long. This chain's CDR3 is CASSSVWTDTQYF. The CDR3 DNA reads as TGTGCCAGCAGCTCTGTTTGGACAGATACGCAGTATTTT.

The chain is built from TRBV6-5 and TRBJ1-2; D gene uncertain. Deletions cut 2 bases from V and 0 bases from J, with 7 bases between. This CDR3 has 14 residues. The germline gives CDR1 MNHEY, CDR2 SVGAGI. The CDR3 DNA reads as TGTGCCAGCAGTTACATGGGCACTAACTATGGCTACACCTTC. Its protein product is CASSYMGTNYGYTF.